These 3 T cell receptor beta chains were all obtained from the same sample, sequenced in a study of blood T cells in healthy people across ages. A J-beta primer mix and a sample-barcoded 5' primer were used in a second PCR of roughly 7 to 12 cycles. MiXCR, applied by TCRdb to the 5' RACE reads, yields one record per CDR3 protein. The data contain 650,000 to 800,000 distinct CDR3 sequences, around 43% of them seen just once; the ten biggest clones take up about 21%. Sequencing was carried out using blood. The origin of the receptors is a man in his fifties or sixties in good health.

This clonotype was found a few times. The CDR3 protein is CATSRGGRDTYEQYF. CDR3 DNA sequence: TGTGCCACCAGCAGAGGCGGCCGAGACACCTACGAGCAGTACTTC. The rearrangement links TRBV15 to TRBJ2-7, with unresolved D. V lost 1 base and J lost 2, with 12 bases in between. The CDR3 extends over 15 amino acids. Germline V gives CDR1 LNHNV, CDR2 YYDKDF (reference sequence).

The rearrangement joins TRBV20-1 to TRBJ1-2; the D is unclear. This CDR3 contains 16 residues. V lost 6 bases, J lost 3 bases, and 23 bases lay in between. Per germline, CDR1 DFQATT and CDR2 SNEGSKA (reference sequence). The CDR3 spells CSAPREEPNSDYGYTF. The CDR3 coding sequence is TGCAGTGCACCTCGGGAGGAACCGAACTCAGACTATGGCTACACCTTC.

In the case of this clonotype: This may be a read error: a much more frequent sequence differs by one nucleotide. The chain joins TRBV10-3 to TRBJ2-1, with TRBD2 as a possible D gene (6 bases). This CDR3 comprises 14 residues. V was pared by 3 bases and J by 9 bases, with 15 bases between. Germline V gene lookup returns CDR1 ENHRY and CDR2 SYGVKD. CDR3 sequence: CAISDPRDFSEQFF. The CDR3 region has the DNA TGTGCCATCAGTGATCCTCGGGACTTCTCTGAGCAGTTCTTC.